This T cell receptor beta chain was recovered during a study of a mutant IDH1 vaccine in newly diagnosed glioma. Study information: V12 occurred at week 35 and V13 at week 47.

Time point meaning: week 35, safety follow-up. Vaccination comprised doses that each held 300 ug of mutant IDH1 20-mer peptide, plus topical imiquimod. Study-wide results and caveats: There were vaccine-induced immune responses in roughly 93% of the patients.

Between the trimmed V and J ends, which lost 6 bases and 5 bases, there was a span of 14 bases. This CDR3 region has 14 residues. Germline V gene sequence: CDR1 KGHSH, CDR2 LQKENI. With respect to this clone: Antigen unknown.

Produced via immunoSEQ multiplex PCR; TCRdb's table is partial and in-frame only. The sample has tens of thousands of clones, roughly nine tenths seen once; the top ten hold over 1.5%. The sequence was collected from a man between 40 and 49 years old with glioma. Sequenced material: PBMCs, taken from a glioma patient whose treatment included an IDH1 peptide vaccine. V gene TRBV18 combines with J gene TRBJ1-5; no clear D gene. The CDR3 nucleotides read TGTGCCAGCTCCCCCTCTGGTAGTTATCAGCCCCAGCATTTT. Its protein is CASSPSGSYQPQHF.